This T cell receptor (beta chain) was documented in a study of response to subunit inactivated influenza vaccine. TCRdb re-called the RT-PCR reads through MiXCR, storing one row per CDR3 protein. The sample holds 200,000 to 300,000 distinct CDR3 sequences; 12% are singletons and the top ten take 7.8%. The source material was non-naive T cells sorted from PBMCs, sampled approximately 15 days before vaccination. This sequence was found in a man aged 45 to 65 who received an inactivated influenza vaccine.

The CDR3 bases are TGCGCCAGCAGCTCCAGCCACGCTAGCACAGATACGCAGTATTTT. Translation gives CASSSSHASTDTQYF. This chain connects TRBV4-3 to TRBJ2-3; D uncertain. This CDR3 has 15 amino acids. In germline, CDR1 is LGHNA, CDR2 YSLEER. Trimming removed 5 bases from V and 0 bases from J, with 12 bases in between.